This TCR beta chain is from a study of blood T cells in healthy people across ages. A word on this clonotype: Its target is unknown.

A second PCR, run for roughly 7 to 11 cycles, used a sample-barcoded 5' primer plus a J-beta primer mix. Using its own MiXCR run on the 5' RACE reads, TCRdb lists one record per CDR3 protein. The sample shows around 500,000 distinct CDR3 sequences, roughly a quarter of them seen only once. The CDR3 consists of 18 residues. With V trimmed by 0 bases and J by 7 bases, 11 bases remained unmatched. Germline V gives CDR1 SGHRS, CDR2 YFSETQ. Study results and caveats: Long-lived donors carried more naive CD4+ cells and greater diversity than aged donors.

The donors, aged about 6 to 90, were healthy Caucasians from Russia. The sample was also reused in another study, on T cells of mothers and their children. That study adds: In the second PCR, M1S primer introduced barcodes and 2-4 random bases. Regardless of relatedness, pairs show thymic selection shaping TCR recombination output in a similar manner.

Sequencing was carried out using blood. V and J are TRBV5-1 and TRBJ2-4, with 12 bases that match TRBD2. The receptor's source is a boy aged 2-9 years in good health. This CDR3 reads CASSLGPQTSGGGNIQYF. Here the CDR3 DNA reads TGCGCCAGCAGCTTGGGACCCCAGACTAGCGGGGGAGGGAACATTCAGTACTTC.